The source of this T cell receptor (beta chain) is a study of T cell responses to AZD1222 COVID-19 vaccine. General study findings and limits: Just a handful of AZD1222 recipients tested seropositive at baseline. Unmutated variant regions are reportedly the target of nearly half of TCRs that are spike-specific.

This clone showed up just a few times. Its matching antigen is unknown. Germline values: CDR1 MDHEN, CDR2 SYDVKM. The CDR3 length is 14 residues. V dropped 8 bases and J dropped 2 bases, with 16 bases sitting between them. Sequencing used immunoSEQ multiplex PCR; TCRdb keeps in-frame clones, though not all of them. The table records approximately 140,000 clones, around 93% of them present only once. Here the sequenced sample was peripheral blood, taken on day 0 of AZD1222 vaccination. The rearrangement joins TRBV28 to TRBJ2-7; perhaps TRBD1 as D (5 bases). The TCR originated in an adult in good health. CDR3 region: CASGIPTAAYEQYF. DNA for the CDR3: TGTGCCAGCGGGATACCGACAGCCGCCTACGAGCAGTACTTC. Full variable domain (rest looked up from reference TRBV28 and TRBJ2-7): DVKVTQSSRYLVKRTGEKVFLECVQDMDHENMFWYRQDPGLGLRLIYFSYDVKMKEKGDIPEGYSVSREKKERFSLILESASTNQTSMYLCASGIPTAAYEQYFGPGTRLTVT.